A selection of T cell receptor beta chains follows, all from one sample in a study of tumor-infiltrating lymphocytes in primary liver carcinoma. TCRdb ran MiXCR on the multiplex PCR reads and lists one entry per CDR3 protein. The sample consists of about 200,000 distinct CDR3 sequences, around 85% of them appearing once. Specimen: tumor tissue from primary liver carcinoma. All receptors come from a man between 35 and 55 years old with primary liver carcinoma and hepatitis B virus infection. Each CDR3 is given with its conserved first and last residue. Each record gives: V gene, CDR3 length, D gene, J gene, clone size, CDR3 DNA, CDR3 protein. The D gene is left open where the match is weak. A row's size may be missing; if present it is once, few, many or a size class.

v_gene: TRBV12-3/TRBV12-4
len: 14
d_gene: TRBD2
j_gene: TRBJ2-5
abundance: .
CDR3nt: TGTGCCAGCACCCCCCGGGAGGATCCGTTGACCCAGTACTTC
CDR3aa: CASTPREDPLTQYF

v_gene: TRBV5-1
len: 15
d_gene: .
j_gene: TRBJ2-7
abundance: .
CDR3nt: TGCGCCAGCAGCTCCGCCGCGACTGGACCCTACGAGCAGCATTTC
CDR3aa: CASSSAATGPYEQHF

v_gene: TRBV29-1
len: 15
d_gene: TRBD2
j_gene: TRBJ2-1
abundance: .
CDR3nt: TGCAGCGTTCGGACTAGCGGGAGTTGGCCAGAGGCCCAGTTCTTC
CDR3aa: CSVRTSGSWPEAQFF

v_gene: TRBV6-2/TRBV6-3
len: 14
d_gene: TRBD1
j_gene: TRBJ2-7
abundance: .
CDR3nt: TGTGCCAGCGGCCTCCGGGACAGGGCCCACGAACATTACTTC
CDR3aa: CASGLRDRAHEHYF

v_gene: TRBV10-2
len: 13
d_gene: .
j_gene: TRBJ2-3
abundance: .
CDR3nt: TGCGCCGGGCAGGGCGTGGGCACAGATATGCAGTATTTT
CDR3aa: CAGQGVGTDMQYF

v_gene: TRBV29-1
len: 15
d_gene: TRBD2
j_gene: TRBJ2-3
abundance: .
CDR3nt: TGCAGCGTAAGGACTAGCGGGAGTAGGAAAGATACGCAGTTTTTT
CDR3aa: CSVRTSGSRKDTQFF

v_gene: TRBV5-4
len: 12
d_gene: TRBD2
j_gene: TRBJ2-1
abundance: .
CDR3nt: TGCGCCAGCAGCTGGGGAGGGAATGACCAGTTCTTC
CDR3aa: CASSWGGNDQFF

v_gene: TRBV18
len: 13
d_gene: .
j_gene: TRBJ2-7
abundance: few
CDR3nt: TGTGCCAGCTCACCCCCGTCAAATCGCGAGCAGTACTTC
CDR3aa: CASSPPSNREQYF

v_gene: TRBV11-1
len: 13
d_gene: TRBD2
j_gene: TRBJ2-1
abundance: .
CDR3nt: TGTGCCATCAGCGCGGGAGGGCCTAATGAGCATTTCTTC
CDR3aa: CAISAGGPNEHFF

v_gene: TRBV29-1
len: 16
d_gene: TRBD2
j_gene: TRBJ2-1
abundance: .
CDR3nt: TGCAGCGTTACCGGGGTGGCCGGGGGGGGAAATTATGTGCAGTTCTTC
CDR3aa: CSVTGVAGGGNYVQFF

v_gene: TRBV28
len: 14
d_gene: .
j_gene: TRBJ1-1
abundance: .
CDR3nt: TGTGCCAGCAGTTTCCGGCACACGAACACTGAAGCTTTCTTT
CDR3aa: CASSFRHTNTEAFF

v_gene: TRBV7-8
len: 16
d_gene: .
j_gene: TRBJ2-7
abundance: .
CDR3nt: TGTGGCAGCAGCTTAGCGTCCTTCCAAGGGAAGGGCGAGCAGTACTTC
CDR3aa: CGSSLASFQGKGEQYF

v_gene: TRBV28
len: 14
d_gene: .
j_gene: TRBJ1-4
abundance: many
CDR3nt: TGTGCCAGCAGATTGGACCGTAGCTATGAAAAACTGTTTTTT
CDR3aa: CASRLDRSYEKLFF

v_gene: TRBV6-5
len: 13
d_gene: .
j_gene: TRBJ1-2
abundance: .
CDR3nt: TGTGTCAGCAGAGAGGACAAGACGTATGGCTACACCTTC
CDR3aa: CVSREDKTYGYTF

v_gene: TRBV24-1
len: 17
d_gene: TRBD2
j_gene: TRBJ2-7
abundance: .
CDR3nt: TGTGTCACCAGCAATTCCGGGACAAGCGGGAGGGTCGACGAGCAGTACTTC
CDR3aa: CVTSNSGTSGRVDEQYF

v_gene: TRBV6-5
len: 14
d_gene: .
j_gene: TRBJ2-7
abundance: .
CDR3nt: TGTGCCAGCAGTGCCTGGACAAGACGCTACGAGCAGTACTTC
CDR3aa: CASSAWTRRYEQYF

v_gene: TRBV29-1
len: 12
d_gene: TRBD1
j_gene: TRBJ2-5
abundance: .
CDR3nt: TGCAGCGTCTGGGACAGGGGAGAGATGCAGTACTTC
CDR3aa: CSVWDRGEMQYF

v_gene: TRBV19
len: 18
d_gene: TRBD2
j_gene: TRBJ2-1
abundance: few
CDR3nt: TGTGCCAGTAGTATAGTGGGGCGGACTAGCGGCAACAGCAATGAGCAGTTCTTC
CDR3aa: CASSIVGRTSGNSNEQFF

v_gene: TRBV4-1
len: 13
d_gene: .
j_gene: TRBJ2-2
abundance: .
CDR3nt: TGCGCCAGCAGCAACGCCGTAGCCGGGGAACTGTTTTTT
CDR3aa: CASSNAVAGELFF

v_gene: TRBV12-3/TRBV12-4
len: 13
d_gene: .
j_gene: TRBJ2-1
abundance: many
CDR3nt: TGTGCCAGCAGTTTAGATCGGCGAGATTTGCAGTTCTTC
CDR3aa: CASSLDRRDLQFF

v_gene: TRBV11-1
len: 13
d_gene: .
j_gene: TRBJ1-6
abundance: .
CDR3nt: TGTGCCAGCAGCCAGCCACTGGTTTCACGCCTCCACTTT
CDR3aa: CASSQPLVSRLHF

v_gene: TRBV6-2/TRBV6-3
len: 16
d_gene: TRBD2
j_gene: TRBJ2-1
abundance: many
CDR3nt: TGTGCCAGCAGTCGAACCCGTCACGGGGGGGACAATGAGCAGTTCTTC
CDR3aa: CASSRTRHGGDNEQFF

v_gene: TRBV11-2
len: 15
d_gene: .
j_gene: TRBJ2-2
abundance: .
CDR3nt: TGTGCCAGCAACCATGTCCGGGGGAGGACCGGGGAACTGTTTTTT
CDR3aa: CASNHVRGRTGELFF

v_gene: TRBV6-5
len: 18
d_gene: .
j_gene: TRBJ2-1
abundance: .
CDR3nt: TGTGCCAGCAGTTACCCCAAGGCGGCGGGGCCCACCTACAATGAGCAGTTCTTC
CDR3aa: CASSYPKAAGPTYNEQFF

v_gene: TRBV6-2/TRBV6-3
len: 20
d_gene: TRBD2
j_gene: TRBJ2-3
abundance: .
CDR3nt: TGTACCAGCCTACTAGTCCCTAGCGGGAACGTCCCCCCTGTCACAGATACGCAGTATTTT
CDR3aa: CTSLLVPSGNVPPVTDTQYF

v_gene: TRBV28
len: 12
d_gene: .
j_gene: TRBJ1-5
abundance: .
CDR3nt: TGTGTCAGCAGTTTGAAGGGCCAGCCCCAGCATTTT
CDR3aa: CVSSLKGQPQHF

v_gene: TRBV29-1
len: 11
d_gene: .
j_gene: TRBJ2-3
abundance: .
CDR3nt: TGCAGCACCTCTCACACAGATACGCAGTATTTT
CDR3aa: CSTSHTDTQYF

v_gene: TRBV9
len: 16
d_gene: TRBD2
j_gene: TRBJ2-3
abundance: few
CDR3nt: TGTGCCAGCAGCGTACTAGCGGGAGGTTATACAGATACGCAGTATTTT
CDR3aa: CASSVLAGGYTDTQYF

v_gene: TRBV6-1
len: 16
d_gene: .
j_gene: TRBJ2-3
abundance: .
CDR3nt: TGTGCCAGCAGTGAAATAGGAAGACACTTCACAGATACGCAGTATTTT
CDR3aa: CASSEIGRHFTDTQYF

v_gene: TRBV11-2
len: 20
d_gene: .
j_gene: TRBJ2-7
abundance: .
CDR3nt: TGTGCCAGCAGCTTGAGGAAGAGGAGGACCAGCGGGCTCAGCTCCTACGAGCAGTACTTC
CDR3aa: CASSLRKRRTSGLSSYEQYF

v_gene: TRBV7-3
len: 16
d_gene: .
j_gene: TRBJ1-3
abundance: .
CDR3nt: TGTGCCAGCGGCTTAGGTTCGCAGGGCGCTGGAAACACCATATATTTT
CDR3aa: CASGLGSQGAGNTIYF

v_gene: TRBV6-2/TRBV6-3
len: 16
d_gene: .
j_gene: TRBJ2-1
abundance: once
CDR3nt: TGTGCCAGCAGTCCGTCGGGACGGGGCTCCTACAATGAGTGGTTCTTC
CDR3aa: CASSPSGRGSYNEWFF

v_gene: TRBV6-5
len: 13
d_gene: TRBD1
j_gene: TRBJ2-7
abundance: .
CDR3nt: TGTGCCAGCATGTCCTATACAGGGGGCGAGCAGTACTTC
CDR3aa: CASMSYTGGEQYF

v_gene: TRBV6-1
len: 15
d_gene: .
j_gene: TRBJ2-5
abundance: .
CDR3nt: TGTGCCAGCAGGGCAGAATCGGACTACGAAGAGACCCAGTACTTC
CDR3aa: CASRAESDYEETQYF

v_gene: TRBV29-1
len: 13
d_gene: .
j_gene: TRBJ1-1
abundance: .
CDR3nt: TGCAGCGTTGTGAAGGTCTTGAACACTGAAGCTTCCTTT
CDR3aa: CSVVKVLNTEASF

v_gene: TRBV11-1
len: 16
d_gene: .
j_gene: TRBJ2-1
abundance: once
CDR3nt: TGTGCCAGCAGGCCCCGGGTGGTGAACTCCTACAATGAGCAGTTCTTC
CDR3aa: CASRPRVVNSYNEQFF

v_gene: TRBV4-2
len: 14
d_gene: TRBD1
j_gene: TRBJ2-7
abundance: .
CDR3nt: TGTGCCAACAACCAAGGTGACAGGGGCCACGAGCAGTACTTC
CDR3aa: CANNQGDRGHEQYF

v_gene: TRBV29-1
len: 11
d_gene: .
j_gene: TRBJ2-3
abundance: .
CDR3nt: TGCAGCGTTGAACCCACAGATACGCAGTATTTC
CDR3aa: CSVEPTDTQYF

v_gene: TRBV5-6
len: 14
d_gene: TRBD1
j_gene: TRBJ2-5
abundance: .
CDR3nt: TGTGTCAGCAGCACAGGACAGGGGCAAGAGACCCTGTACTTC
CDR3aa: CVSSTGQGQETLYF

v_gene: TRBV11-2
len: 17
d_gene: .
j_gene: TRBJ1-5
abundance: once
CDR3nt: TGTGCCAGCAGCTTAGTAAGGGTAACGGGGAGCAATCAGCCCCAGAATTTT
CDR3aa: CASSLVRVTGSNQPQNF

v_gene: TRBV6-2/TRBV6-3
len: 14
d_gene: .
j_gene: TRBJ2-1
abundance: .
CDR3nt: TGTGCCAGCAGTTACGGAGACTCCTACAATGAGCAGGTCTTC
CDR3aa: CASSYGDSYNEQVF

v_gene: TRBV4-1
len: 16
d_gene: .
j_gene: TRBJ1-5
abundance: .
CDR3nt: TGCGCCAGCGGCCAAGAAGATGCGGGGGCCTATCAGCCCCAGCATTTT
CDR3aa: CASGQEDAGAYQPQHF

v_gene: TRBV4-3
len: 17
d_gene: .
j_gene: TRBJ1-4
abundance: .
CDR3nt: TGCGCCAGAAGCCAAGTCCTCGCGGGGGGCGGGTTCGAAAAACTGTTTTTT
CDR3aa: CARSQVLAGGGFEKLFF

v_gene: TRBV29-1
len: 11
d_gene: .
j_gene: TRBJ1-2
abundance: once
CDR3nt: TGCGGCGTTGAGGGTCTTCGTGGCTGCACCTTC
CDR3aa: CGVEGLRGCTF

v_gene: TRBV29-1
len: 14
d_gene: TRBD2
j_gene: TRBJ2-5
abundance: .
CDR3nt: TGCTGCGTTGATTCCGCGGGAGAGGGGAAGACCCAGAACTTC
CDR3aa: CCVDSAGEGKTQNF

v_gene: TRBV6-1
len: 17
d_gene: TRBD2
j_gene: TRBJ2-1
abundance: .
CDR3nt: TGTGCCAGCAATGAAGCGCCAAGCGGGAGGTCAATCAATAAGCAGTTCTTC
CDR3aa: CASNEAPSGRSINKQFF

v_gene: TRBV6-6
len: 15
d_gene: TRBD2
j_gene: TRBJ2-7
abundance: .
CDR3nt: TGTGCCAGCACCAACCGGGCGGGAGGGAGCTACGAGCAGTACTTC
CDR3aa: CASTNRAGGSYEQYF

v_gene: TRBV5-1
len: 15
d_gene: TRBD2
j_gene: TRBJ2-1
abundance: .
CDR3nt: TGCGCCAGCATGGCGGGGGGTGCCGTCTACAATGAATTGTTCTTC
CDR3aa: CASMAGGAVYNELFF

v_gene: TRBV11-1
len: 15
d_gene: .
j_gene: TRBJ2-7
abundance: .
CDR3nt: TGTGCCATCAGCTCATCCCGGGACTCCTTCTACGAGCAGTATTTC
CDR3aa: CAISSSRDSFYEQYF

v_gene: TRBV6-1
len: 15
d_gene: .
j_gene: TRBJ2-7
abundance: .
CDR3nt: TGTGCCAGCAGTGAGGGGATCAGCGGTCTCTACGAGCAGTACTTC
CDR3aa: CASSEGISGLYEQYF

v_gene: TRBV4-3
len: 16
d_gene: TRBD2
j_gene: TRBJ2-1
abundance: once
CDR3nt: TGCGCCAGCAGTCAAGACCAAGCTTCTAGCGGGAGTGCTCGGTTCTTC
CDR3aa: CASSQDQASSGSARFF

v_gene: TRBV6-2/TRBV6-3
len: 15
d_gene: TRBD2
j_gene: TRBJ2-2
abundance: .
CDR3nt: TGTGCCAGCGAACGGGGGGGTGCGAAAACCGGGGAGCTATTTTTT
CDR3aa: CASERGGAKTGELFF

v_gene: TRBV28
len: 15
d_gene: TRBD2
j_gene: TRBJ2-5
abundance: once
CDR3nt: TGTGCCGACAGTTGGAGCGGGAGTTTCCAAGAGACCCAGTACTTC
CDR3aa: CADSWSGSFQETQYF

v_gene: TRBV5-4
len: 14
d_gene: TRBD2
j_gene: TRBJ2-3
abundance: once
CDR3nt: TGTGCCAGCAGTCGGGGGACTATTGGAGATACGCACAATTTT
CDR3aa: CASSRGTIGDTHNF

v_gene: TRBV11-1
len: 15
d_gene: TRBD1
j_gene: TRBJ2-7
abundance: .
CDR3nt: TGTGCCAGCAGCTCGCGTGCAGGGGGCGCCTACAAGCAGTACTTC
CDR3aa: CASSSRAGGAYKQYF

v_gene: TRBV11-2
len: 16
d_gene: .
j_gene: TRBJ1-5
abundance: few
CDR3nt: TGTGCCAGCAGCTTAGGGGTAACAGGGAGCAATCAGCCCCAGCATTTT
CDR3aa: CASSLGVTGSNQPQHF